Listed below are T cell receptor beta chains from one sample, sequenced in a study of regulatory T cells in long-lasting Graves disease. TCRdb called the multiplex PCR reads again in MiXCR, with one record for every CDR3 protein. The sample shows approximately 400,000 distinct CDR3 sequences, about 25% of them seen only once. Material: peripheral blood mononuclear cells (PBMCs), obtained when the disease was refractory, from a patient treated with antithyroid drugs. All receptors derive from a female donor with Graves disease. Each CDR3 is given with its conserved first and last residue. Fields, in order: D gene, J gene, V gene, clone size, CDR3 protein, CDR3 DNA. A D gene is named only where the DNA matches it firmly. Some rows have no size entry. The others give once, few or many, or a class for an expanded clone.

>TRBD1|TRBJ2-7|TRBV12-3/TRBV12-4|NA
CASSPPLERGLYEQYF
TGTGCCAGCAGTCCCCCGTTGGAAAGGGGGCTCTACGAGCAGTACTTC
>TRBD2|TRBJ2-4|TRBV20-1|few
CSARRLAGAYIQYF
TGCAGTGCTAGAAGACTAGCGGGAGCGTACATTCAGTACTTC
>TRBD2|TRBJ2-2|TRBV28|few
CASSLPARGLAGHAGELFF
TGTGCCAGCAGTTTACCGGCCCGGGGACTAGCGGGACACGCCGGGGAGCTGTTTTTT
>NA|TRBJ1-2|TRBV27|NA
CATYGHRTGYGYGYTF
TGTGCCACCTACGGTCATCGAACAGGGTACGGCTATGGCTACACCTTC
>NA|TRBJ1-5|TRBV24-1|NA
CATSDLPRRRLINSNQPQHF
TGTGCCACCAGTGATTTGCCCCGGCGTAGATTGATAAATAGCAATCAGCCCCAGCATTTT
>TRBD2|TRBJ2-7|TRBV25-1|few
CASRQTSPRYEQYF
TGTGCCAGCAGACAGACTAGCCCGAGATACGAGCAGTACTTC
>NA|TRBJ2-1|TRBV6-1|NA
CASSQGLIGELAHQGNEQFF
TGTGCCAGCAGCCAGGGCCTTATTGGGGAGCTAGCGCACCAAGGAAATGAGCAGTTCTTC
>TRBD2|TRBJ2-7|TRBV6-1|NA
CASSRSGGAYEQYF
TGTGCCAGCAGTCGGAGCGGGGGGGCCTACGAGCAGTACTTC
>NA|TRBJ2-7|TRBV7-2|few
CASRGEQGFYEQYF
TGTGCCAGCAGGGGTGAGCAGGGATTCTACGAGCAGTACTTC
>NA|TRBJ1-5|TRBV2|NA
CASSEWRNSNQPQHF
TGTGCCAGCAGTGAGTGGAGAAATAGCAATCAGCCCCAGCATTTT
>NA|TRBJ1-1|TRBV4-1|NA
CASSQVAGGENTEAFF
TGCGCCAGCAGCCAAGTGGCCGGGGGAGAAAACACTGAAGCTTTCTTT
>NA|TRBJ1-4|TRBV25-1|NA
CASGSARLTEKLFF
TGTGCCAGCGGGTCCGCCAGGCTTACAGAAAAACTGTTTTTT
>NA|TRBJ1-1|TRBV27|many
CASSWGVNTEAFF
TGTGCCAGCAGTTGGGGTGTTAACACTGAAGCTTTCTTT
>TRBD2|TRBJ2-5|TRBV2|many
CASSALSGLARSETQYF
TGTGCCAGCAGTGCTCTTTCCGGACTAGCTCGGTCCGAGACCCAGTACTTC
>TRBD1|TRBJ2-7|TRBV7-3|NA
CASSQTGTGGHEQYF
TGTGCCAGCAGCCAAACCGGGACAGGGGGCCACGAGCAGTACTTC
>NA|TRBJ1-1|TRBV20-1|many
CSARDPANTEAFF
TGCAGTGCTAGAGATCCCGCGAACACTGAAGCTTTCTTT
>NA|TRBJ2-7|TRBV3-1|many
CASSQDTSSREQYF
TGTGCCAGCAGCCAAGACACTAGCTCACGGGAGCAGTACTTC
>NA|TRBJ1-1|TRBV12-3/TRBV12-4|many
CASSLSRFAEAFF
TGTGCCAGCAGTTTAAGCAGGTTCGCTGAAGCTTTCTTT
>NA|TRBJ2-3|TRBV30|NA
CAWKALHGSDTQYF
TGTGCCTGGAAAGCCCTGCATGGTTCAGATACGCAGTATTTT
>TRBD2|TRBJ2-3|TRBV20-1|NA
CSARHLAGGPTDTQYF
TGCAGTGCTAGACATCTGGCGGGAGGGCCGACAGATACGCAGTATTTT
>NA|TRBJ2-5|TRBV24-1|many
CATSDLTQSETQYF
TGTGCCACCAGTGATTTAACACAGTCAGAGACCCAGTACTTC
>NA|TRBJ2-7|TRBV6-2/TRBV6-3|NA
CASSREANWGYEQYF
TGTGCCAGCAGTCGCGAAGCCAACTGGGGCTACGAGCAGTACTTC
>TRBD1|TRBJ1-1|TRBV19|few
CASNPLRGRRNTEAFF
TGTGCCAGTAATCCTCTCAGGGGGAGGAGGAACACTGAAGCTTTCTTT
>NA|TRBJ2-5|TRBV5-1|NA
CASSSTGEGETQYF
TGTGCCAGCAGCTCAACGGGAGAAGGAGAGACCCAGTACTTC
>TRBD1|TRBJ1-6|TRBV29-1|NA
CSVQDRGKGPLHF
TGCAGCGTACAAGACAGGGGGAAAGGACCCCTCCACTTT
>NA|TRBJ2-7|TRBV19|many
CASSPRGSYEQYF
TGTGCCAGCTCACCACGAGGTAGTTACGAGCAGTACTTC
>NA|TRBJ1-3|TRBV28|NA
CASSFDFNSGNTIYF
TGTGCCAGCAGCTTTGATTTCAACTCTGGAAACACCATATATTTT
>TRBD2|TRBJ2-1|TRBV5-6|NA
CASSPGLDSLNEQFF
TGTGCCAGCAGCCCGGGACTAGACTCGTTAAATGAGCAGTTCTTC